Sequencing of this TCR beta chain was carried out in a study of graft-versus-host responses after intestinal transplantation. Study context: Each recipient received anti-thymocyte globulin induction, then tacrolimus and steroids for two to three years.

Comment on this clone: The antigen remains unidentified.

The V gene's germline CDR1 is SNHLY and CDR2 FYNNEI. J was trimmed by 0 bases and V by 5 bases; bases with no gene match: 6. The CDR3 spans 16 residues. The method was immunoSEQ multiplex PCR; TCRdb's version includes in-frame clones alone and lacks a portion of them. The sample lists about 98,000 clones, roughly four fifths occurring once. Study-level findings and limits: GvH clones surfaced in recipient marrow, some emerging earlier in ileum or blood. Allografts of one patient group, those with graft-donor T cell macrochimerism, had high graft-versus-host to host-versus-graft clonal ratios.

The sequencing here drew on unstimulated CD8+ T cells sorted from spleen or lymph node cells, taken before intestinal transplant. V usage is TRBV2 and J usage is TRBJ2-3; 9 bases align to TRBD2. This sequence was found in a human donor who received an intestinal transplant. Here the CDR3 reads CASSSRTSVSTDTQYF. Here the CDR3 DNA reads TGTGCCAGCAGTTCGAGGACTAGCGTCAGCACAGATACGCAGTATTTT.